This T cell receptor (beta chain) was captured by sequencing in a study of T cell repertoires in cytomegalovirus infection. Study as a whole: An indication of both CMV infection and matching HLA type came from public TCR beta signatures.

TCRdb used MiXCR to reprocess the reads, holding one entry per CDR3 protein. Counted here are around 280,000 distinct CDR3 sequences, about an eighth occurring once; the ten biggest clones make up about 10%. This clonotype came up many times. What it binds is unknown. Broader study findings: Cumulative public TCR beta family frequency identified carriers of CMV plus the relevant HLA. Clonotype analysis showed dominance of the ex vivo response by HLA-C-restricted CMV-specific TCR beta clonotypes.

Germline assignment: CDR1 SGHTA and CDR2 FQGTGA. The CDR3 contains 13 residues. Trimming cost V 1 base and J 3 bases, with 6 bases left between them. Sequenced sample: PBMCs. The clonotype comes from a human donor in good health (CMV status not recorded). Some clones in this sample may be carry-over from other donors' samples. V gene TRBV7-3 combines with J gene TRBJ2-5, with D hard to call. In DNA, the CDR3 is TGTGCCAGCAGCTTAATGCAGAAAGAGACCCAGTACTTC. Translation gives CASSLMQKETQYF.